This T cell receptor (beta chain) was identified during a study of identical twins. Template switching, a step in the protocol, added a universal primer site, and cDNA carried unique molecular identifiers. One entry per CDR3 protein, called by TCRdb with MiXCR from the 5' RACE reads. The sample has 1.5 million to 2 million distinct CDR3 sequences, roughly 35% seen once. Germline assignment: CDR1 KGHSH and CDR2 LQKENI. This CDR3 contains 12 residues. Points from the study as a whole: In zero-insertion analyses, partial confounding could arise from invariant MAIT and iNKT cells. Where out-of-frame alpha sequences were twin-shared, they showed excess low generation probability. There was more out-of-frame TCR alpha sharing in monozygotic twins than models estimated.

To note about this clonotype: No antigen is known for it. One end of the junction does not line up with germline, which may come from a read error.

Specimen: cord blood. This rearrangement joins TRBV18 to TRBJ2-4, with TRBD2 as a possible D gene (6 bases). The J call may not be correct, given that the DNA end is closer to TRBJ2-5. This clonotype was obtained from a newborn girl in good health. This CDR3 reads CAGSLAKGTQYF. The CDR3 DNA sequence: TGTGCCGGCTCTCTAGCGAAGGGGACCCAGTACTTC.